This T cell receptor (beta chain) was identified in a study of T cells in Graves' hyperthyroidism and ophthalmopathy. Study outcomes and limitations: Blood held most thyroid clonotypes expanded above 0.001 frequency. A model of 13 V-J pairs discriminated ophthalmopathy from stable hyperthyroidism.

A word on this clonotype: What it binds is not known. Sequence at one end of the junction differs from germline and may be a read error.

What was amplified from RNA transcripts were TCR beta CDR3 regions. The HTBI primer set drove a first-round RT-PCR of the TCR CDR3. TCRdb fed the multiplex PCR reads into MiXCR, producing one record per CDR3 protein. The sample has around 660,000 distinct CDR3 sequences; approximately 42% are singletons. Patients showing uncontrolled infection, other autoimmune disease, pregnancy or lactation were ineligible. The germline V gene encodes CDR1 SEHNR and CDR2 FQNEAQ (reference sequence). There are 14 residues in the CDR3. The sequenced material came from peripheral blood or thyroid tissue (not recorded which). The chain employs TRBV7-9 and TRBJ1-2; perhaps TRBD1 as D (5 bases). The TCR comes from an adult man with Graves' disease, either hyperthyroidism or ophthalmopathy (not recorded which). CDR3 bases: TGTGTCAGCAGCTTAACTCTACAGGCCTATGGCTACACCTTC. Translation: CVSSLTLQAYGYTF.